This T cell receptor beta chain is from a study of long-term antiretroviral therapy in people with HIV. Study-wide points: Transplant-donor-level diversity was not reached after ART, though diversity increased. Repertoires looked antigen-experienced, with only a slight naive shift after ART. Clones that expanded before ART (that is, prior to treatment) dominated the repertoire at all time points.

Every one of the donors gave at least one pre-ART PBMC sample and at least two post-ART PBMC samples. This clone showed up just a few times. Its matching antigen is unknown. Other DNA variants within this sample encode the same CDR3. The CDR3 extends over 13 amino acids. Germline CDR1 and CDR2: SGHNT and YYREEE (reference sequence). With 0 bases removed from V and 4 bases from J, the gap between germline ends came to 7 bases. This was the immunoSEQ v3.0 assay at survey level. Clones were read by immunoSEQ multiplex PCR, and TCRdb kept only the in-frame ones, dropping some. The repertoire has around 22,000 clones, approximately 80% of them found once; the top ten carry over 15%.

This sample comprised unsorted PBMCs, obtained 0.1 years before starting antiretroviral therapy. This sequence originates from a young man with HIV. The chain carries TRBV5-4 and TRBJ1-2; a possible D gene is TRBD1 (5 bases). DNA of the CDR3: TGTGCCAGCAGCTTGGGGGACGGCTATGGCTACACCTTC. Translating it yields CASSLGDGYGYTF.